This TCR beta chain was captured by sequencing in a study of identical twins. TCRdb used MiXCR to reprocess the 5' RACE reads, holding one entry per CDR3 protein. Of hundreds of thousands of distinct CDR3 sequences listed, 20% to 25% were seen once; the top ten hold around 3%. Germline V CDR1 and CDR2: SGHNT, YENEEA. The V gene end was trimmed by 0 bases and the J gene end by 8 bases; junction bases not matched to a gene: 5. This CDR3 is 15 amino acids long. Study findings and constraints: Cord blood's abundant beta clonotypes had fewer insertions, unlike memory repertoires. Part of the zero-insertion signal could reflect confounding by invariant MAIT and iNKT cells.

This clonotype was observed a few times. Its antigen remains unidentified. The same sample was also studied in work on T cells expressing NK-cell markers. Turning to that study: In the group of eight sequenced donors, seven were HCMV-seropositive and one was seronegative. Alpha-beta TCR T cells were the sole sorting target in several experiments, owing to an anti-gamma-delta TCR antibody.

The receptor was isolated from a woman aged 18-30 years in good health. The specimen was CD4+ T cells sorted from blood. The rearrangement uses TRBV11-3 and TRBJ2-1; 9 bases align to TRBD2. This CDR3 is CASSLDGTSSDEQFF. In DNA form, the CDR3 reads TGTGCCAGCAGCTTAGACGGGACTAGCAGCGATGAGCAGTTCTTC.